The 24 T cell receptor beta chains given below trace back to one sample, sequenced in a study of blood T cells in healthy people across ages. Primed by a sample-barcoded 5' primer and a J-beta primer mix, a second PCR proceeded for about 7 to 11 cycles. TCRdb recomputed calls from the 5' RACE reads with MiXCR, one row per CDR3 protein. The data hold about 680,000 distinct CDR3 sequences, with roughly 50% observed a single time. Sequenced input: blood. These receptors all come from a woman aged 55-70 years in good health.

The rearrangement joins TRBV2 to TRBJ1-4; no firm D call. The CDR3 has 13 amino acids. The germline CDR1 and CDR2 sequences are SNHLY and FYNNEI. CDR3 DNA sequence: TGTGACACCACCCTAGTATTAAATGAAAAACTGTTTTTT. This gives the protein CDTTLVLNEKLFF.

This rearrangement joins TRBV14 to TRBJ2-1, with 7 positions matching TRBD1. V gave up 0 bases and J gave up 11 bases; unmatched junction bases: 4. CDR3 length: 13 residues. Germline V gives CDR1 SGHDN, CDR2 FVKESK. The CDR3 sequence is CASSQDQGVKQFF. CDR3 coding DNA: TGTGCCAGCAGCCAAGACCAGGGGGTTAAGCAGTTCTTC.

The J gene is TRBJ2-1, the V gene TRBV4-2, with TRBD2 matching over 15 bases. CDR3 size: 20 residues. The trim removed 0 bases at V and 0 bases at J, leaving 6 bases unmatched. Germline CDR1 LGHNA, CDR2 YNFKEQ. The CDR3 is CASSQDAGTSGGSSYNEQFF. The CDR3 nucleotides are TGTGCCAGCAGCCAAGATGCCGGGACTAGCGGGGGGAGCTCCTACAATGAGCAGTTCTTC.

The chain combines TRBV29-1 with TRBJ2-5; D may be TRBD2 (5 bases). V gave up 1 base and J gave up 1 base, with 13 bases separating them. The CDR3 consists of 15 residues. Germline V gene data show CDR1 as SQVTM and CDR2 as ANQGSEA. CDR3: CSVEVKGESQETQYF. CDR3 bases: TGCAGCGTTGAAGTTAAGGGAGAGAGCCAAGAGACCCAGTACTTC.

The rearrangement joins TRBV24-1 to TRBJ2-7; TRBD2 agrees at 11 bases. V lost 9 bases, J lost 7 bases, and 16 bases stayed unmatched. CDR3 length: 16 residues. Germline CDR1 reads KGHDR; CDR2 reads SFDVKD. The DNA of the CDR3 is TGTGCCACCTCAACCTCCGGGACTAGCGGTTCGAGGGAGCAGTACTTC. As protein: CATSTSGTSGSREQYF.

The rearrangement joins TRBV5-1 to TRBJ2-7; TRBD1 agrees at 7 bases. CDR3 length equals 13 residues. Germline loops: CDR1 SGHRS, CDR2 YFSETQ. The J segment lost 3 bases and the V segment lost 4 bases, leaving 4 bases of the junction unmatched. The CDR3 reads CASSKGQNYEQYF. Here the CDR3 DNA reads TGCGCCAGCAGCAAGGGACAGAACTACGAGCAGTACTTC.

The rearrangement joins TRBV2 to TRBJ2-5; the match to TRBD2 covers 7 bases. Trimming cost V 5 bases and J 9 bases; bases outside gene matches: 12. The CDR3 covers 14 residues. From germline, CDR1 is SNHLY and CDR2 FYNNEI. The CDR3 sequence is CASSPLAGVLSQYF. The CDR3 nucleotides read TGTGCCAGCAGTCCTTTGGCGGGGGTACTTTCCCAGTACTTC.

The chain carries TRBV20-1 and TRBJ2-3; TRBD2 aligns across 7 bases. V shed 1 base, J shed 2 bases, and the junction held 0 bases outside the gene matches. The CDR3 contains 13 residues. Germline CDR1 and CDR2: DFQATT and SNEGSKA (reference sequence). DNA of the CDR3: TGCAGTGCTAGAGGGGACTACACAGATACGCAGTATTTT. It is translated as CSARGDYTDTQYF.

The chain has TRBV20-1 and TRBJ2-1; TRBD2 agrees at 12 bases. The CDR3 totals 14 residues. Germline lookup yields CDR1 DFQATT and CDR2 SNEGSKA (reference sequence). Trimming took 5 bases from V and 9 from J; bases not matched to a gene: 8. The CDR3 DNA sequence: TGCAGTGCTGGTTCTAGCGGGAGGGCGAGTGAGCAGTTCTTC. Encoded protein: CSAGSSGRASEQFF.

This clonotype was recorded many times. CDR3 in amino acids: CASSLSIRRNYPGQIYEQYF. CDR3 in DNA: TGTGCCAGCAGTTTATCGATTCGTCGCAATTATCCGGGACAAATCTACGAGCAGTACTTC. This chain joins TRBV27 and TRBJ2-7, with D possibly being TRBD1 (6 bases). This CDR3 spans 20 amino acids. V lost 0 bases and J lost 3, with 27 bases in between. Per the germline V gene, CDR1 is MNHEY and CDR2 is SMNVEV (reference sequence).

A few counts support this clonotype. The rearrangement links TRBV25-1 to TRBJ2-5, with a tentative D call TRBD1 (6 bases). Germline V gives CDR1 MGHDK, CDR2 SYGVNS. The CDR3 totals 13 residues. The ends were cut back, 3 bases at V and 4 bases at J, with 9 bases in the middle. CDR3 amino acids: CASSEGARETQYF. The CDR3 DNA reads TGTGCCAGCAGTGAGGGGGCAAGAGAGACCCAGTACTTC.

This clonotype was found a few times. V is TRBV20-1 and J is TRBJ1-4, with 7 bases matching TRBD1. CDR1 is DFQATT, CDR2 SNEGSKA, per germline (reference sequence). Germline trimming cut 6 bases from V and 3 bases from J; bases unmatched to any gene: 7. The CDR3 is 14 residues long. CDR3 in DNA: TGCAGTGCGGCAACAGGGGCGGCTAATGAAAAACTGTTTTTT. As protein: CSAATGAANEKLFF.

In its sample, this clonotype was seen a few times. The chain joins TRBV20-1 to TRBJ1-2, with D uncertain. The CDR3 is 8 residues long. In germline, CDR1 is DFQATT, CDR2 SNEGSKA (reference sequence). Trimming took off 3 bases at V and 7 bases at J, with 0 bases between the two ends. The CDR3 DNA sequence: TGCAGTGCTAGTGGCTACACCTTC. It codes for CSASGYTF.

V is TRBV4-3 and J is TRBJ2-4; 7 bases align to TRBD1. Germline CDR1 reads LGHNA; CDR2 reads YSLEER. The CDR3 spans 18 residues. The junction had 8 bases not matched to a gene; V was cut back by 0 bases and J by 0 bases. In DNA form, the CDR3 reads TGCGCCAGCAGCCAAGATGTGGGGCAGGGGGTAGCCAAAAACATTCAGTACTTC. It encodes CASSQDVGQGVAKNIQYF.

Remarks on this clonotype: A much larger clone sits a single nucleotide away, making a read error possible. This chain links TRBV4-3 with TRBJ2-3, with D tentatively TRBD2 (6 bases). CDR1 is LGHNA, CDR2 YSLEER, per germline. This CDR3 has 18 amino acids. The DNA of the CDR3 is TGCTCCAGCAGCCAAGGAGGGACTGTGCTAGAACCCACAGATACGCAGTATTTT. Its translation: CSSSQGGTVLEPTDTQYF.

V gene TRBV20-1 combines with J gene TRBJ2-3; 7 nucleotides line up with TRBD2. The CDR3 spans 15 residues. The germline gives CDR1 DFQATT, CDR2 SNEGSKA (reference sequence). With V trimmed by 2 bases and J by 6 bases, 11 bases remained unmatched. The CDR3 DNA follows: TGCAGTGCTAGATCACCAGCGGGAAACGACGATACGCAGTATTTT. It yields the protein CSARSPAGNDDTQYF.

This chain links TRBV20-1 with TRBJ2-7; tentatively, D is TRBD1 (5 bases). The germline V gene has CDR1 DFQATT and CDR2 SNEGSKA (reference sequence). CDR3 size: 14 residues. V was cut by 0 bases and J by 2 bases, with 11 bases left in between. CDR3 in amino acids: CSARDQQGPYEQYF. CDR3 nucleotides: TGCAGTGCTAGAGATCAGCAGGGCCCCTACGAGCAGTACTTC.

J is TRBJ2-7 and V is TRBV2; D uncertain. Germline CDR1 SNHLY, CDR2 FYNNEI. The CDR3 length is 13 residues. CDR3 DNA sequence: TGTACCACCTTAAGGACGGATCTCTACGAGCAGTACTTC. Translation gives CTTLRTDLYEQYF. The full variable domain, with the rest looked up from reference TRBV2 and TRBJ2-7, is EPEVTQTPSHQVTQMGQEVILRCVPISNHLYFYWYRQILGQKVEFLVSFYNNEISEKSEIFDDQFSVERPDGSNFTLKIRSTKLEDSAMYFCTTLRTDLYEQYFGPGTRLTVT.

The chain links TRBV2 to TRBJ1-2, with 12 positions matching TRBD1. V lost 7 bases and J lost 7; bases outside the gene matches: 4. Germline CDR1 SNHLY, CDR2 FYNNEI. The CDR3 has 13 amino acids. The CDR3 reads CASKSGQGAGYTF. The CDR3 coding sequence is TGTGCCAGCAAGTCGGGACAGGGGGCTGGCTACACCTTC.

V usage is TRBV2 and J usage is TRBJ1-2; D possibly corresponds to TRBD1 (6 bases). Germline assignment: CDR1 SNHLY and CDR2 FYNNEI. The ends were cut back, 4 bases at V and 7 bases at J, with 13 bases in the middle. The CDR3 runs to 13 residues. The CDR3 protein is CASSGGRGSGYTF. CDR3 in DNA: TGTGCCAGCAGTGGGGGCAGGGGATCTGGCTACACCTTC.

This chain links TRBV20-1 with TRBJ2-5, with 8 positions matching TRBD1. The CDR3 has 13 amino acids. V was clipped by 5 bases and J by 11 bases; unmatched bases: 13. Germline V lookup: CDR1 DFQATT, CDR2 SNEGSKA (reference sequence). The CDR3 DNA is TGCAGTGCTCAGCCCCTCACAGGGGGAGAGCAGTACTTC. It specifies CSAQPLTGGEQYF.

The chain couples TRBV20-1 to TRBJ2-1; D ambiguous. The CDR3 totals 14 residues. V lost 6 bases to trimming and J lost 3 bases, with 15 bases between them. The germline V gene encodes CDR1 DFQATT and CDR2 SNEGSKA (reference sequence). This CDR3 reads CSAPSRTGYNEQFF. In DNA form, the CDR3 reads TGCAGTGCACCCTCACGGACGGGCTACAATGAGCAGTTCTTC.

This chain joins TRBV20-1 and TRBJ2-5; D remains ambiguous. The CDR3 is 13 residues long. Trimming shortened V by 6 bases and J by 1 base, and 12 bases separated the two germline ends. CDR1 and CDR2 from the germline V gene are DFQATT and SNEGSKA (reference sequence). CDR3 loop: CSAPGRSQETQYF. The DNA for the CDR3 is TGCAGTGCCCCCGGACGGAGCCAAGAGACCCAGTACTTC.

This clonotype occurred a few times. This chain links TRBV5-1 with TRBJ2-7; the match to TRBD1 covers 7 bases. The CDR3 spans 14 residues. Trimming at V came to 0 bases and at J to 4 bases, leaving 4 bases not matched to a gene. Germline assignment: CDR1 SGHRS and CDR2 YFSETQ. The DNA for the CDR3 is TGCGCCAGCAGCTTGGCCGGGACAGCGTACGAGCAGTACTTC. This encodes CASSLAGTAYEQYF.